The source of this TCR beta chain is a study of cytomegalovirus exposure and HLA in healthy donors. General study findings and limits: Cytomegalovirus-associated status was assigned to 164 TCR beta chains.

Trimming took 2 bases from V and 1 from J, leaving 17 bases between them. The CDR3 runs 17 residues. Germline values: CDR1 PRHDT, CDR2 FYEKMQ (reference sequence). 13 Jbeta primers and 60 Vbeta primers were used for the PCR. Sequencing used immunoSEQ multiplex PCR; TCRdb keeps in-frame clones, though not all of them. The table shows some 180,000 clones, with roughly 77% occurring only once. This clone was seen more than once but under ten times. Antigen unknown. Material: PBMCs. The clonotype comes from a woman between 25 and 40 years old in good health and CMV-seronegative. V and J are TRBV13 and TRBJ1-1; tentative D call: TRBD1 (6 bases). For the CDR3, the DNA is TGTGCCAGCAGCTTAAGGGAAAGACAGGCGAAGAACACTGAAGCTTTCTTT. The encoded protein is CASSLRERQAKNTEAFF.